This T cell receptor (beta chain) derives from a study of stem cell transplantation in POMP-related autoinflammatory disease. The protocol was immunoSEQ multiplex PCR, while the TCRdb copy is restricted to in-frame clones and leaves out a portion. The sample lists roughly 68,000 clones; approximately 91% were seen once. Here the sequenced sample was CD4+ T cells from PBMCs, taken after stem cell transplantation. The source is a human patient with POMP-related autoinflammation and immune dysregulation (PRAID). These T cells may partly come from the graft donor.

CDR3 in amino acids: CARSLPRYRVRSDTNTEAFF. The DNA of the CDR3 is TGTGCCAGAAGCTTGCCCCGATACAGGGTTAGGAGTGATACCAACACTGAAGCTTTCTTT. The chain recombines TRBV5-3 with TRBJ1-1; D may be TRBD1 (6 bases). TRBV5-3 is marked as an open reading frame, function uncertain. Trimming left V 1 base short and J 2 bases short, with 27 bases between. This CDR3 has 20 amino acids.